The entry below gives a single T cell receptor (beta chain) sequence along with its context. Its matching antigen is unknown. The CDR3 is made up of 13 amino acids. V was clipped by 9 bases and J by 5 bases; unmatched bases: 6. Germline CDR1 and CDR2: SGHRS and YFSETQ. The data originate from a study of radiotherapy plus CTLA-4 blockade in lung cancer. Study-level background: Disease control was present in roughly 29% of patients, and objective responses in approximately 19%. Overall study results and limits: Among reported predictors of response, early blood T cell clone dynamics with interferon-beta performed best. Tumor-derived TCR clones expanded in blood after radiotherapy plus ipilimumab.

Some clones are missing from TCRdb's copy, which holds only in-frame ones; the method was immunoSEQ multiplex PCR. This sample has about 73,000 clones, with 87% found just once. Focal radiation and CTLA-4 blockade (ipilimumab) were tested in chemo-refractory metastatic non-small-cell lung cancer patients. The sequences come from peripheral blood, collected from a patient treated with radiotherapy plus ipilimumab. The genes are TRBV5-1 and TRBJ2-5, with 11 bases lining up with TRBD1. This receptor was obtained from a human donor with non-small cell lung cancer that progressed on radiotherapy plus ipilimumab. The CDR3 reads CATGTGGPETQYF. CDR3 DNA: TGCGCCACCGGGACAGGGGGACCGGAGACCCAGTACTTC.